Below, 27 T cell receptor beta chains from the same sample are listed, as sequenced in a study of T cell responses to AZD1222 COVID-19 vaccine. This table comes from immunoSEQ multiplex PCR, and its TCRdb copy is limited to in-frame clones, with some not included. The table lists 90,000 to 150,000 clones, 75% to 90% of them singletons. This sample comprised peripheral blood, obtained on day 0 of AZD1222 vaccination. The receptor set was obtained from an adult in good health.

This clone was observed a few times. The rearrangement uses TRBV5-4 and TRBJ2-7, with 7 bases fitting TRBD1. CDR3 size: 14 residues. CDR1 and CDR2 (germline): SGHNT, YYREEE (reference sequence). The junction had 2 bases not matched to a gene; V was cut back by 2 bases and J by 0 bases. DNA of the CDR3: TGTGCCAGCAGCTTCGGGACAGTCTCCTACGAGCAGTACTTC. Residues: CASSFGTVSYEQYF.

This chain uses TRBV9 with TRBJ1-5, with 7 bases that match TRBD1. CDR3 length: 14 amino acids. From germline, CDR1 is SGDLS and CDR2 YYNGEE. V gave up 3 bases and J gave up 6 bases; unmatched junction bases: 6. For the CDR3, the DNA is TGTGCCAGCAGCGCTTCAGGGGGATCTCAGCCCCAGCATTTT. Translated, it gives CASSASGGSQPQHF.

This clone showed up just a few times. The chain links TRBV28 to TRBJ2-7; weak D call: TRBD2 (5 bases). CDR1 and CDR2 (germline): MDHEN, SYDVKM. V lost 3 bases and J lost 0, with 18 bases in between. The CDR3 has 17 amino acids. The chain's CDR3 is CASSFSFGNSVSYEQYF. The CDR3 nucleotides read TGTGCCAGCAGTTTTAGTTTTGGAAATAGCGTCTCCTACGAGCAGTACTTC.

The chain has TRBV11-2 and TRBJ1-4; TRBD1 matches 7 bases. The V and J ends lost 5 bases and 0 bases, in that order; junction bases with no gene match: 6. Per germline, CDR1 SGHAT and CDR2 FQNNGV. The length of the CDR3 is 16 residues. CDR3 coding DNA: TGTGCCAGCAGCCTTGGGACAGCTGCAACTAATGAAAAACTGTTTTTT. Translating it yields CASSLGTAATNEKLFF.

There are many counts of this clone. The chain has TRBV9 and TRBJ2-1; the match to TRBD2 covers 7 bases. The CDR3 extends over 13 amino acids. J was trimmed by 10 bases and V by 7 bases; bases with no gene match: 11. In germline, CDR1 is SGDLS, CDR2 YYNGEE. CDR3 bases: TGTGCCAGCGGGACTACAGACGCCGGGGAGCAGTTCTTC. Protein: CASGTTDAGEQFF.

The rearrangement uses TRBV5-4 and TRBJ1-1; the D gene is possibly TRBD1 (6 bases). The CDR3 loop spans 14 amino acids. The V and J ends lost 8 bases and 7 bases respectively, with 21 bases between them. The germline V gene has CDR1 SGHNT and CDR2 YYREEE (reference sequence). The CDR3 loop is CASGSPTGFLEAFF. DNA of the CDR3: TGTGCCAGTGGCTCCCCGACAGGTTTTCTTGAAGCTTTCTTT.

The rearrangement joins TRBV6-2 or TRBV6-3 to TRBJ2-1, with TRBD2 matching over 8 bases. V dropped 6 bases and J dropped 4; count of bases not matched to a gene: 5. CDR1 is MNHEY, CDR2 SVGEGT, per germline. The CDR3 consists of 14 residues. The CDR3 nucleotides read TGTGCCAGCAGCCCGACTAGCGAGTACAATGAGCAGTTCTTC. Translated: CASSPTSEYNEQFF.

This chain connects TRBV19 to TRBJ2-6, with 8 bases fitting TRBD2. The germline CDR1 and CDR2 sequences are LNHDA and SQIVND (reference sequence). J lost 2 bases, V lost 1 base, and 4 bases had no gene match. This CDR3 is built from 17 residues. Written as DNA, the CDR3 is TGTGCCAGTAGTATAGGAGCGGGAGCAACTGGGGCCAACGTCCTGACTTTC. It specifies CASSIGAGATGANVLTF.

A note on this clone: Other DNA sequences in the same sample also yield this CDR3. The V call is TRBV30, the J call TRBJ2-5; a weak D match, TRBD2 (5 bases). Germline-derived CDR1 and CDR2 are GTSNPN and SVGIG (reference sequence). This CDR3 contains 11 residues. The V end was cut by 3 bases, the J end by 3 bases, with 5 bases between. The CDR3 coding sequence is TGTGCCTGGAGGCGGGAAGAGACCCAGTACTTC. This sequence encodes CAWRREETQYF.

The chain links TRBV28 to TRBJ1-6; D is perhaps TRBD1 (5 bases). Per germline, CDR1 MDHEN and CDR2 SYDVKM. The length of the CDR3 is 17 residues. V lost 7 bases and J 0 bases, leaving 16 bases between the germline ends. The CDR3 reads CASNLGVVSSYNSPLHF. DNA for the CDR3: TGTGCCAGCAACCTAGGGGTAGTGAGCTCCTATAATTCACCCCTCCACTTT.

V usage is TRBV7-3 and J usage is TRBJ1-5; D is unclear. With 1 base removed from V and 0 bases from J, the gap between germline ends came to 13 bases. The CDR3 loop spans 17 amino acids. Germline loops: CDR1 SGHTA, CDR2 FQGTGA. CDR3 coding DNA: TGTGCCAGCAGCTTAATTAGGCTGACTGCTAGCAATCAGCCCCAGCATTTT. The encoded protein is CASSLIRLTASNQPQHF.

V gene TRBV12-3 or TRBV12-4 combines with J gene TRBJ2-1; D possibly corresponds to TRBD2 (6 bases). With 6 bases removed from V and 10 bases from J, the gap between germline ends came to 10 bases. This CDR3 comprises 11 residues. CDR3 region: CASSLREEQFF. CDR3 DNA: TGTGCCAGCAGCCTACGGGAGGAGCAGTTCTTC.

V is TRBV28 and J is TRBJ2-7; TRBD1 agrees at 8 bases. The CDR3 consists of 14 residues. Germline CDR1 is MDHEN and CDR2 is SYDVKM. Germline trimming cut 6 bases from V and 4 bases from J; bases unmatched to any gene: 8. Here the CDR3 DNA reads TGTGCCAGCAGAGCGACAGGGGAAACGTACGAGCAGTACTTC. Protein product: CASRATGETYEQYF.

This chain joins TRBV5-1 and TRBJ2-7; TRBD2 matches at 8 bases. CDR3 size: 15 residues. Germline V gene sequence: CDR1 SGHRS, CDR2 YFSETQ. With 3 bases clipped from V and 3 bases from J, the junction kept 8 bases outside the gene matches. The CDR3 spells CASSSSSGPYYEQYF. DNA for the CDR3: TGCGCCAGCAGCTCTTCTAGCGGGCCTTACTACGAGCAGTACTTC.

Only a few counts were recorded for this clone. The CDR3 DNA sequence: TGTGCCAGTAGTTCTGAAACGAGGGGTCAGCCCCAGCATTTT. This translates into CASSSETRGQPQHF. The chain employs TRBV19 and TRBJ1-5; D may be TRBD1 (5 bases). CDR1 and CDR2 from the germline V gene are LNHDA and SQIVND (reference sequence). There are 14 residues in the CDR3. With 5 bases removed from V and 6 bases from J, the gap between germline ends came to 14 bases.

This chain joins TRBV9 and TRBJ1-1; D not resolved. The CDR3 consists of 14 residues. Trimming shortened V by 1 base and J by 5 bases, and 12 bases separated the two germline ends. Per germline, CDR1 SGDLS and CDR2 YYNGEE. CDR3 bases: TGTGCCAGCAGCGTAACCCCCCTGATAACTGAAGCTTTCTTT. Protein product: CASSVTPLITEAFF.

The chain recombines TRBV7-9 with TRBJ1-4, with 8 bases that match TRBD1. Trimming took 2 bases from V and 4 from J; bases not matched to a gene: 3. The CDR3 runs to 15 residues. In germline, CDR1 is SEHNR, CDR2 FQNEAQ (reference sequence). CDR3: CASSLSTGGNEKLFF. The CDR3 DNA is TGTGCCAGCAGCTTATCCACAGGGGGTAATGAAAAACTGTTTTTT.

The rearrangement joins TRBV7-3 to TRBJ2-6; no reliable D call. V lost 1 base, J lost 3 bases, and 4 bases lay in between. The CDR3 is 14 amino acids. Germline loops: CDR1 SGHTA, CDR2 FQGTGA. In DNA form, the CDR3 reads TGTGCCAGCAGCTTAAGGGGTGGGGCCAACGTCCTGACTTTC. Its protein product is CASSLRGGANVLTF.

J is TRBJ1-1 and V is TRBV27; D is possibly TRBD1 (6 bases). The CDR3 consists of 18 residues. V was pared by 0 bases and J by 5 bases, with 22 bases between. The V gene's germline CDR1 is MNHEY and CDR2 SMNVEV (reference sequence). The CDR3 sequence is CASSLSPPAVLGATEAFF. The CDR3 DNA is TGTGCCAGCAGTTTATCGCCCCCCGCAGTTTTGGGGGCAACTGAAGCTTTCTTT.

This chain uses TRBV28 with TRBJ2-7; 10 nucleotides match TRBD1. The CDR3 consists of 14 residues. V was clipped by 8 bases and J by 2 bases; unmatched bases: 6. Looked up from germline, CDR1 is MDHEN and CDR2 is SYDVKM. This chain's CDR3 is CASGPGQGAYEQYF. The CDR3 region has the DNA TGTGCCAGCGGCCCCGGACAGGGGGCCTACGAGCAGTACTTC.

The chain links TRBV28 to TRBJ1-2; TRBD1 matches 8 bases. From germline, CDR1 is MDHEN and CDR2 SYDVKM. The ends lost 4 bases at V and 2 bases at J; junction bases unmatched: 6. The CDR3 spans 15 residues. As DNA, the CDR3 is TGTGCCAGCAGTTCGGGACAGGTTGGGAACTATGGCTACACCTTC. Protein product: CASSSGQVGNYGYTF.

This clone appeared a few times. CDR3 amino acids: CASSGGGPNQPQHF. The CDR3 DNA reads as TGCGCCAGCAGTGGGGGGGGGCCGAATCAGCCCCAGCATTTT. The chain combines TRBV10-2 with TRBJ1-5; D possibly corresponds to TRBD1 (6 bases). The CDR3 is 14 amino acids. The V gene's germline CDR1 is WSHSY and CDR2 SAAADI. V lost 4 bases and J 4 bases, leaving 11 bases between the germline ends.

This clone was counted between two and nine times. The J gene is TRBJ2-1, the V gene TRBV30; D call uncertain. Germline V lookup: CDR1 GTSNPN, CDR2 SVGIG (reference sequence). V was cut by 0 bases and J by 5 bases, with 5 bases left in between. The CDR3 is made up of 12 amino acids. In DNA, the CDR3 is TGTGCCTGGAGTGTACGGGACAATGAGCAGTTCTTC. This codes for CAWSVRDNEQFF.

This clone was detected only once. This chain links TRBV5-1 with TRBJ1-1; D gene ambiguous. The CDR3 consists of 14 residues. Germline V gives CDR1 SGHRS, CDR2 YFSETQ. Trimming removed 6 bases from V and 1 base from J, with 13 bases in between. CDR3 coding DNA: TGCGCCAGCACCACGCCCGGGTCGAACACTGAAGCTTTCTTT. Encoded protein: CASTTPGSNTEAFF.

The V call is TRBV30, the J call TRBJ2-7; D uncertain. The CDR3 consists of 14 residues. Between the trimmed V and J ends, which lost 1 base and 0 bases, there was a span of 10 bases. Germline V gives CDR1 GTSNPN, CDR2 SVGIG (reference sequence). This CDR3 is CAWSAFLTSYEQYF. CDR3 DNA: TGTGCCTGGAGTGCTTTTCTGACCTCCTACGAGCAGTACTTC.

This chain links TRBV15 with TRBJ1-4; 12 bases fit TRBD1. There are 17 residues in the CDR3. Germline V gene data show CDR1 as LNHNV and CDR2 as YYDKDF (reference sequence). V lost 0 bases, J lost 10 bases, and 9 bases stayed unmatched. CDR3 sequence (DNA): TGTGCCACCAGCAGAGATCCGGGACAGGGGGCATTTGGAAAACTGTTTTTT. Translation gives CATSRDPGQGAFGKLFF.

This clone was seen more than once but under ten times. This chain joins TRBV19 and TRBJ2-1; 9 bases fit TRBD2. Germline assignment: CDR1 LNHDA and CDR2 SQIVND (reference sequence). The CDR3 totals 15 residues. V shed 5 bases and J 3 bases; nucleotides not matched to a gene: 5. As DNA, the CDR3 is TGTGCCAGTAGTGTGACTAGCGGCCGCTACAATGAGCAGTTCTTC. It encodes CASSVTSGRYNEQFF.